This record concerns one TCR beta chain sequence. The antigen is unknown. The junction had 11 bases not matched to a gene; V was cut back by 6 bases and J by 2 bases. Germline CDR1 is SGHTA and CDR2 is FQGNSA. The CDR3 spans 17 residues. Enrollment shut out patients with autoimmune disease history or systemic immunosuppression. The sample comes from a study of OX40 agonist ivuxolimab in advanced cancers. TCRdb keeps only in-frame clones here, not all; method: immunoSEQ multiplex PCR. The sample gives tens of thousands of clones, roughly 87% of which show up once; about 0.2% is in the top ten. Study-wide results and limits: Clonal expansion was among the lowest in partial responders at 0.1-3.0 mg/kg, especially CD8+. Averaging showed that CD8+ T cells had more expanded clones than CD4+ did.

This specimen was CD4+ or CD8+ T cells sorted from blood, taken in a trial of the OX40 agonist ivuxolimab. V is TRBV7-2 and J is TRBJ2-1; TRBD2 aligns across 9 bases. The origin of this receptor is an adult with an advanced solid tumor such as melanoma, head and neck, liver or kidney cancer. CDR3 sequence reads: CASSPRGASGTYNEQFF. The CDR3, as DNA: TGTGCCAGCAGTCCCCGTGGGGCTAGCGGGACCTACAATGAGCAGTTCTTC.